The 21 T cell receptor beta chains listed next were all sequenced from one sample in a study of T-cell reconstitution after alpha-beta-depleted transplantation in children. Preparation of the TCRbeta library was carried out with unique molecular identifiers. MiXCR, run by TCRdb on the PCR reads, gives a single entry per CDR3 protein. The profile covers 100,000 to 120,000 distinct CDR3 sequences, with 10% to 13% appearing a single time and 8% taken by the ten largest. Source: PBMCs from the stem cell graft donor, taken from the stem cell graft. Every receptor here comes from a human donor who donated a stem cell graft to a child with acute lymphoblastic leukemia.

This clonotype has at least ten counts. The V call is TRBV5-1, the J call TRBJ2-2, with 7 bases lining up with TRBD2. The germline CDR1 and CDR2 sequences are SGHRS and YFSETQ. The CDR3 extends over 15 amino acids. After removal of 6 bases from V and 5 bases from J, the junction contained 10 bases not matched to a gene. CDR3 in amino acids: CASTGGVVSTGELFF. The CDR3 nucleotides read TGCGCCAGCACGGGAGGAGTCGTCTCTACCGGGGAGCTGTTTTTT.

This clonotype was seen ten or more times. The V and J genes are TRBV7-9 and TRBJ2-3; D gene uncertain. The germline V gene has CDR1 SEHNR and CDR2 FQNEAQ (reference sequence). The CDR3 loop spans 14 amino acids. Trimming cost V 0 bases and J 3 bases, with 7 bases left between them. The CDR3 region is CASSLARWTDTQYF. CDR3 DNA sequence: TGTGCCAGCAGCTTAGCGAGGTGGACAGATACGCAGTATTTT.

The chain carries TRBV27 and TRBJ2-5, with D unresolved. CDR1 MNHEY and CDR2 SMNVEV come from the germline V gene (reference sequence). The CDR3 length is 15 residues. V lost 0 bases and J 2 bases, leaving 10 bases between the germline ends. CDR3 amino acids: CASSLSRVEQETQYF. DNA of the CDR3: TGTGCCAGCAGTTTATCGAGAGTAGAACAAGAGACCCAGTACTTC.

At least ten counts were recorded for this clonotype. The chain couples TRBV3-1 to TRBJ2-5; no clear D gene. Germline lookup yields CDR1 LGHDT and CDR2 YNNKEL (reference sequence). The V gene lost 4 bases and the J gene lost 3 bases, with 9 bases spanning the gap. This CDR3 comprises 13 residues. CDR3 DNA sequence: TGTGCCAGCAGCCCCCCGGGCGAAGAGACCCAGTACTTC. Encoded protein: CASSPPGEETQYF.

This clonotype appeared many times. The J gene is TRBJ1-1, the V gene TRBV7-3; D is perhaps TRBD1 (5 bases). In germline, CDR1 is SGHTA, CDR2 FQGTGA. The CDR3 runs 15 residues. V was clipped by 3 bases and J by 1 base, with 12 bases between them. The DNA of the CDR3 is TGTGCCAGCAGCTTGGACGGGACCTCGAACACTGAAGCTTTCTTT. Protein sequence: CASSLDGTSNTEAFF. Combining the CDR3 with reference TRBV7-3 and TRBJ1-1 gives the whole variable domain GAGVSQTPSNKVTEKGKYVELRCDPISGHTALYWYRQSLGQGPEFLIYFQGTGAADDSGLPNDRFFAVRPEGSVSTLKIQRTERGDSAVYLCASSLDGTSNTEAFFGQGTRLTVV.

This clonotype was counted many times. The chain carries TRBV20-1 and TRBJ2-2; the match to TRBD2 covers 9 bases. The germline CDR1 and CDR2 sequences are DFQATT and SNEGSKA (reference sequence). This CDR3 contains 15 residues. V shed 3 bases and J 2 bases; nucleotides not matched to a gene: 4. CDR3 region: CSARLRGGNTGELFF. The CDR3 nucleotides are TGCAGTGCTAGGCTGCGGGGGGGAAACACCGGGGAGCTGTTTTTT.

This clonotype was counted ten times or more. The V gene is TRBV15, the J gene TRBJ1-5; 8 bases agree with TRBD1. CDR1 and CDR2 from the germline V gene are LNHNV and YYDKDF (reference sequence). CDR3 length: 15 amino acids. The junction had 7 bases not matched to a gene; V was cut back by 6 bases and J by 3 bases. CDR3 sequence (DNA): TGTGCCACCAGGAAATCGGGACAGGACAATCAGCCCCAGCATTTT. Translated, it gives CATRKSGQDNQPQHF.

This clonotype appeared many times. The CDR3 sequence is CASRELAYEQYF. As DNA, the CDR3 is TGTGCCAGCAGAGAACTCGCCTACGAGCAGTACTTC. This rearrangement joins TRBV2 to TRBJ2-7; D is uncertain. The CDR3 consists of 12 residues. CDR1 is SNHLY and CDR2 is FYNNEI in the germline V gene. V shed 6 bases and J shed 2 bases, with 8 bases lying between them.

This clonotype was seen more than once but under ten times. This chain connects TRBV11-2 to TRBJ2-2, with 7 bases fitting TRBD2. The V gene end was trimmed by 3 bases and the J gene end by 5 bases; junction bases not matched to a gene: 15. CDR1 and CDR2 (germline): SGHAT, FQNNGV. This CDR3 has 18 amino acids. CDR3 nucleotides: TGTGCCAGCAGCTTCCAGACTTTCGGCGGGGGACCTACCGGGGAGCTGTTTTTT. It specifies CASSFQTFGGGPTGELFF.

This clonotype was counted between two and nine times. The rearrangement uses TRBV4-2 and TRBJ1-2; D is uncertain. Trimming cost V 0 bases and J 6 bases, with 8 bases left between them. CDR1 is LGHNA, CDR2 YNFKEQ, per germline. This CDR3 is 13 amino acids long. The CDR3 spells CASSQDHGDGYTF. CDR3 nucleotide sequence: TGTGCCAGCAGCCAAGATCATGGGGATGGCTACACCTTC.

V is TRBV12-3 or TRBV12-4 and J is TRBJ2-5, with TRBD1 identical over 7 bases. The CDR3 is made up of 19 amino acids. V was pared by 11 bases and J by 4 bases, with 28 bases of the junction left unmatched. As DNA, the CDR3 is TGTGCCTTCAGTTTAGTCGCCGGGACAGCCGCACAACAGGTAGAGACCCAGTACTTC. It yields the protein CAFSLVAGTAAQQVETQYF.

This clonotype was detected many times. The chain recombines TRBV9 with TRBJ2-5, with D perhaps matching TRBD2 (6 bases). Germline V gene sequence: CDR1 SGDLS, CDR2 YYNGEE. This CDR3 is 15 amino acids long. V lost 4 bases to trimming and J lost 1 base, with 14 bases between them. CDR3 DNA sequence: TGTGCCAGCAGCATTGGGAGGAGATTCCAAGAGACCCAGTACTTC. Its protein is CASSIGRRFQETQYF.

This clonotype appeared many times. V and J are TRBV7-2 and TRBJ1-1; 7 bases map to TRBD1. The germline V gene encodes CDR1 SGHTA and CDR2 FQGNSA. J gave up 4 bases and V 5 bases, and 7 bases lay outside the gene matches. This CDR3 has 14 residues. CDR3 DNA: TGTGCCAGCAGCCACAGGGGTTCGGGCACTGAAGCTTTCTTT. Residues: CASSHRGSGTEAFF.

This clonotype has ten or more counts. Written as DNA, the CDR3 is TGTGCCAGCAGTCCACGGCAGGGCTGGCCAGATACGCAGTATTTT. Protein product: CASSPRQGWPDTQYF. The rearrangement joins TRBV12-3 or TRBV12-4 to TRBJ2-3; possibly TRBD1 for D (5 bases). The ends were cut back, 5 bases at V and 4 bases at J, with 16 bases in the middle. The CDR3 sequence is 15 residues long.

This clonotype appeared many times. The chain couples TRBV29-1 to TRBJ2-5, with D possibly TRBD2 on 6 matching bases. Germline CDR1 SQVTM, CDR2 ANQGSEA. Between the trimmed V and J ends, which lost 6 bases and 10 bases, there was a span of 24 bases. The CDR3 loop spans 14 amino acids. CDR3 sequence (DNA): TGCAGCGTAGAAAAGGGGACTGGCCGAGAGGGCCAGTACTTC. It encodes CSVEKGTGREGQYF.

This clonotype was picked up many times. The gene calls are TRBV20-1 and TRBJ1-3; D is unresolved. Between the trimmed V and J ends, which lost 5 bases and 0 bases, there was a span of 5 bases. CDR3 size: 12 residues. CDR1 is DFQATT and CDR2 is SNEGSKA in the germline V gene (reference sequence). The CDR3 protein is CSAPSSGNTIYF. The CDR3 DNA is TGCAGTGCTCCCTCCTCTGGAAACACCATATATTTT.

This chain joins TRBV19 and TRBJ2-1; D might be TRBD2 (5 bases). CDR1 and CDR2 (germline): LNHDA, SQIVND (reference sequence). V gave up 6 bases and J gave up 0 bases, with 15 bases separating them. This CDR3 contains 16 residues. CDR3 in DNA: TGTGCCAGTAGCGGGGATGGGATCAGCTCCTACAATGAGCAGTTCTTC. It specifies CASSGDGISSYNEQFF. Filled out from reference TRBV19 and TRBJ2-1, the complete variable domain reads DGGITQSPKYLFRKEGQNVTLSCEQNLNHDAMYWYRQDPGQGLRLIYYSQIVNDFQKGDIAEGYSVSREKKESFPLTVTSAQKNPTAFYLCASSGDGISSYNEQFFGPGTRLTVL.

The chain is built from TRBV7-9 and TRBJ2-7, with TRBD2 matching over 9 bases. The V segment lost 5 bases and the J segment 3 bases; nucleotides outside the gene matches: 5. The germline V gene has CDR1 SEHNR and CDR2 FQNEAQ (reference sequence). The CDR3 extends over 14 amino acids. CDR3 DNA: TGTGCCAGCAGCCTTAGCGGGAGCTACTACGAGCAGTACTTC. This translates into CASSLSGSYYEQYF.

This clonotype was recorded many times. This sequence joins TRBV7-2 and TRBJ2-1; the D gene is possibly TRBD2 (5 bases). V lost 1 base, J lost 2 bases, and 9 bases lay in between. The CDR3 length is 15 residues. CDR1 and CDR2 (germline): SGHTA, FQGNSA. CDR3 region: CASSLEAGAYNEQFF. The CDR3 DNA reads as TGTGCCAGCAGCTTAGAGGCGGGTGCCTACAATGAGCAGTTCTTC.

This clonotype was recorded many times. The chain recombines TRBV10-3 with TRBJ2-1, with 10 nucleotides matching TRBD1. J gave up 1 base and V 5 bases, and 2 bases lay outside the gene matches. Germline assignment: CDR1 ENHRY and CDR2 SYGVKD. The CDR3 is 15 amino acids. Written as DNA, the CDR3 is TGTGCCATCAGTCCGGGACAGGGGTCCTACAATGAGCAGTTCTTC. Protein product: CAISPGQGSYNEQFF.

The sample holds many counts of this clonotype. The chain couples TRBV27 to TRBJ2-7; D uncertain. The germline V gene has CDR1 MNHEY and CDR2 SMNVEV (reference sequence). The CDR3 runs 14 residues. V was cut by 3 bases and J by 0 bases, with 9 bases left in between. CDR3 residues: CASSFGTGSYEQYF. The CDR3 nucleotides are TGTGCCAGCAGTTTCGGCACCGGCTCCTACGAGCAGTACTTC.